Below, 30 T cell receptor beta chains from the same sample are listed, as sequenced in a study of shared clonotypes between healthy human individuals. The table came from immunoSEQ multiplex PCR; TCRdb's copy has only in-frame clones and leaves some out. The data contain roughly 1,500,000 clones, roughly 98.5% of them singletons. The sample consisted of naive CD4+ T cells sorted from blood. Stated subset: CD45RA+ positively selected. The receptor source for this set is a man aged 25-45 years in good health.

A few counts support this clone. This CDR3 is also generated by other DNA sequences in the sample. The chain couples TRBV5-1 to TRBJ2-1, with 10 bases matching TRBD2. With V trimmed by 5 bases and J by 0 bases, 2 bases remained unmatched. The CDR3 extends over 15 amino acids. In germline, CDR1 is SGHRS, CDR2 YFSETQ. The CDR3 protein is CASRPSGSSYNEQFF. The CDR3 coding sequence is TGCGCCAGCAGGCCTAGCGGGAGCTCCTACAATGAGCAGTTCTTC.

This sequence joins TRBV7-2 and TRBJ1-1, with TRBD1 identical over 7 bases. V trimming: 5 bases; J trimming: 4 bases; junction bases outside the gene matches: 10. Germline V gives CDR1 SGHTA, CDR2 FQGNSA. This CDR3 region has 15 residues. For the CDR3, the DNA is TGTGCCAGCAGCCTTCCCTTACAGGGGCGCACTGAAGCTTTCTTT. Its translation: CASSLPLQGRTEAFF.

The chain combines TRBV5-1 with TRBJ2-3; no definite D call. The CDR3 contains 13 residues. Trimming pared 1 base from V and 2 bases from J, leaving 5 bases between. CDR1 is SGHRS and CDR2 is YFSETQ in the germline V gene. The CDR3 nucleotides read TGCGCCAGCAGCTTGTCCTTCACAGATACGCAGTATTTT. Translating it yields CASSLSFTDTQYF.

The V call is TRBV25-1, the J call TRBJ1-5, with D possibly TRBD1 on 5 matching bases. This CDR3 contains 14 residues. Trimming took 6 bases from V and 4 from J, leaving 13 bases between them. Germline values: CDR1 MGHDK, CDR2 SYGVNS. In DNA form, the CDR3 reads TGTGCCAGCAGCGGGACTGGGGCAAATCAGCCCCAGCATTTT. Encoded protein: CASSGTGANQPQHF.

The rearrangement links TRBV28 to TRBJ1-1; D remains ambiguous. The CDR3 is 12 residues long. V lost 2 bases and J 11 bases, leaving 12 bases between the germline ends. Germline CDR1 is MDHEN and CDR2 is SYDVKM. The CDR3 spells CASSLRSRGAFF. CDR3 nucleotide sequence: TGTGCCAGCAGTTTACGGTCCCGTGGGGCTTTCTTT.

This clone appeared once. J is TRBJ2-7 and V is TRBV2; 9 bases are a match to TRBD2. Germline V gene lookup returns CDR1 SNHLY and CDR2 FYNNEI. This CDR3 has 17 residues. V shed 4 bases, J shed 0 bases, and the junction held 10 bases outside the gene matches. CDR3 sequence (DNA): TGTGCCAGCAGTGTTGGGCGGGAGGGCCTCCCCTCCTACGAGCAGTACTTC. It encodes CASSVGREGLPSYEQYF.

The table lists this clone with a count of one. This sequence joins TRBV7-2 and TRBJ1-3, with TRBD1 matching 7 bases. CDR1 and CDR2 (germline): SGHTA, FQGNSA. Germline trimming cut 6 bases from V and 0 bases from J; bases unmatched to any gene: 14. The CDR3 has 18 residues. The CDR3 reads CASRPYRGLESSGNTIYF. CDR3 sequence (DNA): TGTGCCAGCAGACCCTACAGGGGCTTAGAGAGCTCTGGAAACACCATATATTTT.

The chain recombines TRBV7-6 with TRBJ2-1, with 8 nucleotides matching TRBD1. V shed 3 bases and J 7 bases; nucleotides not matched to a gene: 14. Germline lookup yields CDR1 SGHVS and CDR2 FNYEAQ. The CDR3 runs 17 residues. CDR3 DNA sequence: TGTGCCAGCAGCTTGACAAGGGACAGGTTTTTCCTAAATGAGCAGTTCTTC. Translating gives CASSLTRDRFFLNEQFF.

J is TRBJ2-1 and V is TRBV18; TRBD2 matches at 8 bases. The CDR3 extends over 15 amino acids. Trimming at V came to 2 bases and at J to 6 bases, leaving 6 bases not matched to a gene. Germline loops: CDR1 KGHSH, CDR2 LQKENI. CDR3 loop: CASSPIQRERNEQFF. In DNA, the CDR3 is TGTGCCAGCTCACCAATCCAGCGGGAGCGCAATGAGCAGTTCTTC.

This sequence joins TRBV5-1 and TRBJ2-7; TRBD1 or TRBD2 may be the D gene (5 bases each). Trimming pared 5 bases from V and 6 bases from J, leaving 24 bases between. Germline assignment: CDR1 SGHRS and CDR2 YFSETQ. CDR3 size: 16 residues. The CDR3 region has the DNA TGCGCCAGCAGTCGATACCGGGACCTAGTTGTCTTCGAGCAGTACTTC. Translating it yields CASSRYRDLVVFEQYF.

The rearrangement uses TRBV6-5 and TRBJ2-7; 8 nucleotides line up with TRBD1. V was clipped by 6 bases and J by 7 bases; unmatched bases: 8. This CDR3 comprises 13 residues. Germline CDR1 is MNHEY and CDR2 is SVGAGI. The CDR3 is CASRLDRVKEQYF. CDR3 DNA sequence: TGTGCCAGCAGGTTGGACAGGGTCAAGGAGCAGTACTTC.

V gene TRBV10-3 combines with J gene TRBJ2-1; 10 nucleotides line up with TRBD2. Germline V CDR1 and CDR2: ENHRY, SYGVKD. The CDR3 is made up of 13 amino acids. The trim removed 4 bases at V and 9 bases at J, leaving 3 bases unmatched. Written as DNA, the CDR3 is TGTGCCATCAGTGGCAGCGGGAGGGGTGAGCAGTTCTTC. Protein: CAISGSGRGEQFF.

On this clone itself: This specimen includes other DNA sequences encoding the same CDR3. This rearrangement joins TRBV5-1 to TRBJ2-1; 10 positions agree with TRBD2. CDR3 size: 15 residues. The V gene's germline CDR1 is SGHRS and CDR2 YFSETQ. V lost 0 bases to trimming and J lost 6 bases; unmatched junction nucleotides: 3. CDR3 in amino acids: CASSLVLAGANEQFF. Written as DNA, the CDR3 is TGCGCCAGCAGCTTGGTCCTAGCGGGAGCCAATGAGCAGTTCTTC. Full variable domain (rest looked up from reference TRBV5-1 and TRBJ2-1): KAGVTQTPRYLIKTRGQQVTLSCSPISGHRSVSWYQQTPGQGLQFLFEYFSETQRNKGNFPGRFSGRQFSNSRSEMNVSTLELGDSALYLCASSLVLAGANEQFFGPGTRLTVL.

V and J are TRBV2 and TRBJ2-7; D unclear. Germline V gene lookup returns CDR1 SNHLY and CDR2 FYNNEI. The CDR3 runs 15 residues. V lost 8 bases and J 2 bases, leaving 19 bases between the germline ends. CDR3 region: CASSLEQINTYEQYF. The CDR3 DNA follows: TGTGCCAGCTCGCTCGAGCAAATAAATACCTACGAGCAGTACTTC.

The gene calls are TRBV28 and TRBJ2-1, with 11 nucleotides matching TRBD2. The CDR3 spans 15 residues. Germline V gives CDR1 MDHEN, CDR2 SYDVKM. Trimming took 3 bases from V and 6 from J; bases not matched to a gene: 4. CDR3 in DNA: TGTGCCAGCAGTTTTGGGACTAGCGGTCGCAATGAGCAGTTCTTC. Translating gives CASSFGTSGRNEQFF. The full variable domain, completed using reference TRBV28 and TRBJ2-1, is DVKVTQSSRYLVKRTGEKVFLECVQDMDHENMFWYRQDPGLGLRLIYFSYDVKMKEKGDIPEGYSVSREKKERFSLILESASTNQTSMYLCASSFGTSGRNEQFFGPGTRLTVL.

The chain is built from TRBV30 and TRBJ1-5, with D uncertain. The V end was cut by 3 bases, the J end by 4 bases, with 13 bases between. Germline V CDR1 and CDR2: GTSNPN, SVGIG (reference sequence). This CDR3 spans 14 amino acids. The CDR3 region is CAWREGGGNQPQHF. CDR3 coding DNA: TGTGCCTGGAGGGAGGGAGGCGGTAATCAGCCCCAGCATTTT.

Written as DNA, the CDR3 is TGTGCTAGTGGTGTAGCGGGAGGGCTGCAGTTCTTC. It yields the protein CASGVAGGLQFF. The V call is TRBV12-5, the J call TRBJ2-1; 11 nucleotides align to TRBD2. The CDR3 is made up of 12 amino acids. Trimming at V came to 5 bases and at J to 12 bases, leaving 3 bases not matched to a gene. Germline CDR1 LGHNT, CDR2 FRNRAP.

V gene TRBV25-1 combines with J gene TRBJ2-7; D possibly corresponds to TRBD2 (6 bases). CDR1 is MGHDK and CDR2 is SYGVNS in the germline V gene. V gave up 2 bases and J gave up 5 bases, with 13 bases separating them. The CDR3 is 14 residues long. Written as DNA, the CDR3 is TGTGCCAGCAGTGAACCCGGGAGTATCAACGAGCAGTACTTC. Its translation: CASSEPGSINEQYF.

V and J are TRBV5-6 and TRBJ1-5; 7 nucleotides align to TRBD1. Trimming cost V 4 bases and J 1 base; bases outside gene matches: 8. From germline, CDR1 is SGHDT and CDR2 YYEEEE. The CDR3 covers 16 residues. CDR3 loop: CASSQAGGWSNQPQHF. CDR3 DNA sequence: TGTGCCAGCAGCCAAGCAGGGGGTTGGAGCAATCAGCCCCAGCATTTT.

The CDR3 nucleotides read TGTGCCAGCTCACCGGAACCGTTCACAGATACGCAGTATTTT. This gives the protein CASSPEPFTDTQYF. This chain links TRBV18 with TRBJ2-3; no definite D call. CDR1 is KGHSH and CDR2 is LQKENI in the germline V gene. CDR3 size: 14 residues. Trimming shortened V by 3 bases and J by 2 bases, and 9 bases separated the two germline ends.

The genes are TRBV11-2 and TRBJ2-5, with 11 bases lining up with TRBD2. Germline V gives CDR1 SGHAT, CDR2 FQNNGV. This CDR3 is built from 17 residues. The V and J ends lost 5 bases and 5 bases, in that order; junction bases with no gene match: 13. The CDR3 nucleotides read TGTGCCAGCAGCCCCGGACTAGCGGGTCTGCTGGGGGAGACCCAGTACTTC. Translated, it gives CASSPGLAGLLGETQYF.

The gene calls are TRBV15 and TRBJ2-1; a weak D match, TRBD2 (6 bases). The CDR3 is made up of 15 amino acids. From germline, CDR1 is LNHNV and CDR2 YYDKDF (reference sequence). V lost 9 bases and J 3 bases, leaving 18 bases between the germline ends. CDR3 protein: CATQINGRIYNEQFF. Written as DNA, the CDR3 is TGTGCCACTCAGATAAACGGGAGAATCTACAATGAGCAGTTCTTC.

The chain joins TRBV7-2 to TRBJ2-3, with 8 bases identical to TRBD2. CDR1 and CDR2 from the germline V gene are SGHTA and FQGNSA. The V segment lost 5 bases and the J segment 3 bases; nucleotides outside the gene matches: 4. This CDR3 contains 14 residues. CDR3 sequence: CASSPGTSTDTQYF. DNA for the CDR3: TGTGCCAGCAGCCCCGGGACTAGTACAGATACGCAGTATTTT. Complete variable domain (other parts from reference TRBV7-2 and TRBJ2-3): GAGVSQSPSNKVTEKGKDVELRCDPISGHTALYWYRQSLGQGLEFLIYFQGNSAPDKSGLPSDRFSAERTGGSVSTLTIQRTQQEDSAVYLCASSPGTSTDTQYFGPGTRLTVL.

Of note for this clone: Different DNA sequences within this sample yield the same CDR3. The chain uses TRBV7-2 and TRBJ2-7, with D unclear. Looked up from germline, CDR1 is SGHTA and CDR2 is FQGNSA. The CDR3 totals 11 residues. The V gene lost 5 bases and the J gene lost 4 bases, with 6 bases spanning the gap. The CDR3 nucleotides read TGTGCCAGCAGCCCAAAATACGAGCAGTACTTC. Its protein product is CASSPKYEQYF.

V usage is TRBV29-1 and J usage is TRBJ2-3, with 10 bases lining up with TRBD1. The junction had 7 bases not matched to a gene; V was cut back by 2 bases and J by 2 bases. The CDR3 is 16 amino acids. CDR1 is SQVTM, CDR2 ANQGSEA, per germline. CDR3 amino acids: CSVEWRTGGITDTQYF. The CDR3 coding sequence is TGCAGCGTTGAATGGCGGACAGGGGGGATCACAGATACGCAGTATTTT.

This clone has a single count. The chain is built from TRBV9 and TRBJ2-2; D is ambiguous. Germline-derived CDR1 and CDR2 are SGDLS and YYNGEE. This CDR3 has 15 amino acids. Trimming took off 0 bases at V and 2 bases at J, with 8 bases between the two ends. Here the CDR3 reads CASSVVRDNTGELFF. In DNA, the CDR3 is TGTGCCAGCAGCGTAGTTCGAGACAACACCGGGGAGCTGTTTTTT.

The chain is built from TRBV15 and TRBJ2-5; no reliable D call. Looked up from germline, CDR1 is LNHNV and CDR2 is YYDKDF (reference sequence). The CDR3 contains 14 residues. The V and J ends lost 1 base and 4 bases respectively, with 10 bases between them. The CDR3: CATSRVWAGETQYF. CDR3 DNA sequence: TGTGCCACCAGCAGAGTATGGGCAGGAGAGACCCAGTACTTC.

About this clone itself: Other DNA sequences from this sample encode an identical CDR3 as well. The rearrangement links TRBV28 to TRBJ2-6; D call uncertain. The CDR3 length is 13 residues. Deletions cut 6 bases from V and 0 bases from J, with 3 bases between. In germline, CDR1 is MDHEN, CDR2 SYDVKM. The CDR3 loop reads CASRPSGANVLTF. The CDR3 nucleotides are TGTGCCAGCAGACCCTCTGGGGCCAACGTCCTGACTTTC. Based on the CDR3 plus reference TRBV28 and TRBJ2-6, the full variable domain is DVKVTQSSRYLVKRTGEKVFLECVQDMDHENMFWYRQDPGLGLRLIYFSYDVKMKEKGDIPEGYSVSREKKERFSLILESASTNQTSMYLCASRPSGANVLTFGAGSRLTVL.

J is TRBJ2-6 and V is TRBV6-5, with D uncertain. Trimming took off 0 bases at V and 0 bases at J, with 6 bases between the two ends. Germline CDR1 MNHEY, CDR2 SVGAGI. This CDR3 contains 16 residues. Written as DNA, the CDR3 is TGTGCCAGCAGTTACTCGACTCTCTCTGGGGCCAACGTCCTGACTTTC. Amino acid sequence: CASSYSTLSGANVLTF.

The chain combines TRBV11-2 with TRBJ2-1; the D is unclear. Per germline, CDR1 SGHAT and CDR2 FQNNGV. The CDR3 has 14 residues. V shed 6 bases and J shed 10 bases, with 19 bases lying between them. CDR3 DNA sequence: TGTGCCAGCAGACGGCAGGAGCGCGGTTACGAGCAGTTCTTC. Its translation is CASRRQERGYEQFF.